The T cell receptor (beta chain) described here comes from a study of cytomegalovirus exposure and HLA in healthy donors. A multiplex PCR was run with 60 Vbeta primers and 13 Jbeta primers. Sequencing used immunoSEQ multiplex PCR; TCRdb keeps in-frame clones, though not all of them. The table includes about 160,000 clones, around 80% detected once. With regard to this clone: Its antigen is as yet unknown.

Regarding the study as a whole: As a later analysis showed, several of the most significant clusters appeared to be linked to common viral pathogens. Associated with cytomegalovirus, according to the listing, were around 160 TCR beta chains.

CDR3 size: 13 residues. The germline V gene has CDR1 SNHLY and CDR2 FYNNEI. The sequence derives from a male donor in good health and CMV-seronegative. The sequenced sample was PBMCs. This rearrangement joins TRBV2 to TRBJ2-5; unclear D gene. TRBJ2-7 matches the DNA end more closely, so the J call is doubtful. Here the CDR3 reads CASSEAVHYEQYF. CDR3 nucleotide sequence: TGTGCCAGCAGTGAAGCCGTACACTACGAGCAGTACTTC.